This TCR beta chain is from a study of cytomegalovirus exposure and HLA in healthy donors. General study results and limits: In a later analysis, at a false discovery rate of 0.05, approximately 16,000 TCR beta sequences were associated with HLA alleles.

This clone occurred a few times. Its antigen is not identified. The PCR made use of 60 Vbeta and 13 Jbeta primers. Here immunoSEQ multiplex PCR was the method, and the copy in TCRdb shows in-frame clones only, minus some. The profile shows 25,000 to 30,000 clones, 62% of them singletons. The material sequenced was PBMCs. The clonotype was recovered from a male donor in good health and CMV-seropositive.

Here the CDR3 DNA reads TGCGCCAGCAGTCCGGTGGGGACAGGTGACTACAATGAGCAGTTCTTC. This encodes CASSPVGTGDYNEQFF. This chain connects TRBV10-1 to TRBJ2-1; 8 positions match TRBD1. V gave up 5 bases and J gave up 3 bases; unmatched junction bases: 9. Germline CDR1 is WNHNN and CDR2 is SYGVQD (reference sequence). This CDR3 has 16 amino acids.